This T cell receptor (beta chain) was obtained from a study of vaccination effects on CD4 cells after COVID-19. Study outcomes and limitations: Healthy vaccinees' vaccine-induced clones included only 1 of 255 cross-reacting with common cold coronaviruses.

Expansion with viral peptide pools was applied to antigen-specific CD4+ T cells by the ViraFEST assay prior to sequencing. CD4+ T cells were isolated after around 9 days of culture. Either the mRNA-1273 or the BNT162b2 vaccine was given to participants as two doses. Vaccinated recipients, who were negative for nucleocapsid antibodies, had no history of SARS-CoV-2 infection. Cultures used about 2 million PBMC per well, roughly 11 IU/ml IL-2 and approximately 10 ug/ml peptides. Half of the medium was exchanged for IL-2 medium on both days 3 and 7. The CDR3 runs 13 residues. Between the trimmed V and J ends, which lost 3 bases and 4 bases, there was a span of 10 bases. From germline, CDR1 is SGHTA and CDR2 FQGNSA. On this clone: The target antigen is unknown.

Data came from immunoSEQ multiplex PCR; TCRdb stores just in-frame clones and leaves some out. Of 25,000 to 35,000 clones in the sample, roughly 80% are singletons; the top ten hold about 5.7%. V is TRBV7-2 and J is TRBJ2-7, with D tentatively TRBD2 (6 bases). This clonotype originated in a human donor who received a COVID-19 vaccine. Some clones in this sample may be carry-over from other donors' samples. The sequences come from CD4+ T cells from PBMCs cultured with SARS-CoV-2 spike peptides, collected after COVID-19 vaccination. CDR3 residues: CASSLPGTYEQYV. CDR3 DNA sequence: TGTGCCAGCAGCTTGCCCGGGACTTACGAGCAGTACGTC.